Below are 14 T cell receptor beta chains sequenced from a single sample in a study of TIL therapy for anti-PD-1-resistant metastatic lung cancer. The immunoSEQ assay was v3. TCRdb's copy holds only in-frame clones and misses some; the assay was immunoSEQ multiplex PCR. Altogether 6,200 or so clones are present, 55% to 70% being singletons, with the ten largest covering more than 5%. Specified time point: pre-treatment sample, taken before nivolumab and TIL therapy. The tumor samples were excised metastases, mostly pleural nodules or supraclavicular lymph nodes. Sequencing used tumor tissue, obtained at baseline. These receptors were taken from a person between 25 and 80 years old with non-small cell lung cancer.

The J gene is TRBJ2-1, the V gene TRBV9, with 7 nucleotides matching TRBD2. Germline V gene sequence: CDR1 SGDLS, CDR2 YYNGEE. This CDR3 region has 16 residues. Trimming removed 4 bases from V and 5 bases from J; junction bases left unmatched: 12. The CDR3 sequence: CASSILGREHDNEQFF. In nucleotides, the CDR3 is TGTGCCAGCAGCATACTAGGGCGGGAGCACGACAATGAGCAGTTCTTC.

The chain couples TRBV5-6 to TRBJ2-5; D not certain. The CDR3 has 15 amino acids. V lost 1 base and J lost 5, with 15 bases in between. CDR1 and CDR2 from the germline V gene are SGHDT and YYEEEE. The CDR3 nucleotides read TGTGCCAGCAGCTTGTACCCTCTAGAAGGCGAGACCCAGTACTTC. Protein product: CASSLYPLEGETQYF. The variable domain in full, completed from reference TRBV5-6 and TRBJ2-5, reads DAGVTQSPTHLIKTRGQQVTLRCSPKSGHDTVSWYQQALGQGPQFIFQYYEEEERQRGNFPDRFSGHQFPNYSSELNVNALLLGDSALYLCASSLYPLEGETQYFGPGTRLLVL.

The chain joins TRBV16 to TRBJ1-4, with D perhaps matching TRBD1 (5 bases). Trimming cost V 1 base and J 8 bases, with 17 bases left between them. This CDR3 is built from 16 residues. The germline V gene encodes CDR1 KGHSY and CDR2 FQNENV. CDR3 amino acids: CASSQFAGLLGEKLFF. The CDR3 DNA reads as TGTGCCAGCAGCCAATTCGCGGGACTTCTGGGGGAAAAACTGTTTTTT.

This sequence joins TRBV15 and TRBJ2-1; 9 bases are shared with TRBD1. Germline V lookup: CDR1 LNHNV, CDR2 YYDKDF (reference sequence). The CDR3 is 16 amino acids. V gave up 3 bases and J gave up 0 bases; unmatched junction bases: 3. In nucleotides, the CDR3 is TGTGCCACCAGCAGTCTGACAGGGGGCTCCTACAATGAGCAGTTCTTC. Protein sequence: CATSSLTGGSYNEQFF.

The chain recombines TRBV9 with TRBJ1-2; TRBD1 matches at 9 bases. Germline CDR1 is SGDLS and CDR2 is YYNGEE. The CDR3 has 17 residues. Trimming at V came to 4 bases and at J to 4 bases, leaving 14 bases not matched to a gene. The chain's CDR3 is CASSPEGQGSVTYGYTF. The CDR3 DNA follows: TGTGCCAGCAGCCCCGAGGGACAGGGATCTGTTACCTATGGCTACACCTTC. The full variable domain, its missing parts supplied by reference TRBV9 and TRBJ1-2, is DSGVTQTPKHLITATGQRVTLRCSPRSGDLSVYWYQQSLDQGLQFLIQYYNGEERAKGNILERFSAQQFPDLHSELNLSSLELGDSALYFCASSPEGQGSVTYGYTFGSGTRLTVV.

This clone was detected a few times. The chain joins TRBV7-9 to TRBJ1-3; 8 nucleotides line up with TRBD1. V lost 5 bases and J lost 0; bases outside the gene matches: 9. Germline CDR1 is SEHNR and CDR2 is FQNEAQ (reference sequence). The CDR3 length is 17 residues. In DNA form, the CDR3 reads TGTGCCAGCAGCCCAGGACAGGGTGGATCCTCTGGAAACACCATATATTTT. Protein sequence: CASSPGQGGSSGNTIYF.

The rearrangement uses TRBV5-4 and TRBJ1-4; no clear D. Germline V gene sequence: CDR1 SGHNT, CDR2 YYREEE (reference sequence). The CDR3 has 13 residues. V gave up 0 bases and J gave up 10 bases, with 10 bases separating them. The CDR3 DNA reads as TGTGCCAGCAGCTTGGGCGAAGGTCTAAAACTGTTTTTT. It translates to CASSLGEGLKLFF.

This clone came up a few times. The chain links TRBV6-5 to TRBJ2-2; D gene unclear. CDR1 MNHEY and CDR2 SVGAGI come from the germline V gene. The ends were cut back, 0 bases at V and 4 bases at J, with 9 bases in the middle. The CDR3 is 15 amino acids. CDR3 sequence (DNA): TGTGCCAGCAGTTACTCGGGAATTGGCACCGGGGAGCTGTTTTTT. Translated: CASSYSGIGTGELFF.

This chain joins TRBV18 and TRBJ1-2; D is unclear. Germline V lookup: CDR1 KGHSH, CDR2 LQKENI. V was cut by 1 base and J by 6 bases, with 9 bases left in between. The CDR3 has 13 amino acids. CDR3 sequence: CASSPQGGDGYTF. The DNA for the CDR3 is TGTGCCAGCTCACCACAGGGTGGGGATGGCTACACCTTC.

The J gene is TRBJ2-6, the V gene TRBV5-1, with no clear D. Germline values: CDR1 SGHRS, CDR2 YFSETQ. The CDR3 length is 17 residues. V was trimmed by 4 bases and J by 0 bases, leaving 14 bases between them. CDR3 nucleotides: TGCGCCAGCAGCAGCCGTGGCGCAAGCTCTGGGGCCAACGTCCTGACTTTC. Translating it yields CASSSRGASSGANVLTF.

The V gene is TRBV5-1, the J gene TRBJ2-7; a possible D gene is TRBD1 (6 bases). V was trimmed by 0 bases and J by 3 bases, leaving 7 bases between them. Germline-derived CDR1 and CDR2 are SGHRS and YFSETQ. The CDR3 sequence is 13 residues long. CDR3 sequence reads: CASSLGDNYEQYF. In nucleotides, the CDR3 is TGCGCCAGCAGCTTGGGGGACAACTACGAGCAGTACTTC.

The chain joins TRBV24-1 to TRBJ2-1; no clear D. CDR3 length equals 11 residues. Trimming removed 2 bases at V and 5 bases at J, with 0 bases between. Germline V gene lookup returns CDR1 KGHDR and CDR2 SFDVKD. The CDR3 sequence: CATSDYNEQFF. CDR3 DNA: TGTGCCACCAGTGATTACAATGAGCAGTTCTTC.

This chain links TRBV18 with TRBJ1-4; no clear D. Germline V gene data show CDR1 as KGHSH and CDR2 as LQKENI. The CDR3 is 12 residues long. V was trimmed by 6 bases and J by 7 bases, leaving 9 bases between them. The CDR3, as DNA: TGTGCCAGCTCCCCTGGACCTGAAAAACTGTTTTTT. Its translation: CASSPGPEKLFF.

The V gene is TRBV28, the J gene TRBJ2-7, with D hard to call. Germline CDR1 reads MDHEN; CDR2 reads SYDVKM. V lost 1 base to trimming and J lost 0 bases, with 10 bases between them. The CDR3 has 15 amino acids. CDR3 in DNA: TGTGCCAGCAGTTTATCCAACCCGGGCTCCTACGAGCAGTACTTC. Translating gives CASSLSNPGSYEQYF.